These T cell receptor beta chains were read from a single sample in a study of OX40 agonist ivuxolimab in advanced cancers. This table comes from immunoSEQ multiplex PCR, and its TCRdb copy is limited to in-frame clones, with some not included. The sample yields 65,000 to 85,000 clones, approximately 79% seen once. The sequenced sample was CD4+ or CD8+ T cells sorted from blood, obtained in a trial of the OX40 agonist ivuxolimab. The receptors derive from an adult with an advanced solid tumor such as melanoma, head and neck, liver or kidney cancer. The CDR3 runs from the conserved cysteine through the conserved F or W. The order of the fields is V gene, CDR3 protein.

TRBV7-3 | CASSPNTDTQYF
TRBV7-2 | CASSLSEGVYGYTF
TRBV12-5 | CASGLLPRGYSNQPQHF
TRBV4-1 | CASSQEMRQSSGNTIYF
TRBV7-3 | CASSFSAGRGNTEAFF
TRBV7-2 | CASSHDFSDTQYF
TRBV7-3 | CASSFAGTGITDTQYF
TRBV30 | CAWKGNEQFF
TRBV13 | CASSFVVSDNEQFF
TRBV19 | CASLRFNTGELFF
TRBV27 | CASRGVGGTDTQYF
TRBV30 | CAWTRSQRRDNEQFF
TRBV5-5 | CASSQTQVNEKLFF
TRBV18 | CASSLEDDQPQHF
TRBV19 | CASSIPGQATGDTQYF
TRBV6-1 | CASSENRVDDMNTEAFF
TRBV6-5 | CASSPRGIGETQYF
TRBV7-3 | CASSSRSQGGRLETQYF
TRBV19 | CASSTGGDGNQPQHF
TRBV6-6 | CASSRLAGVHEQYF
TRBV5-6 | CASSLSGGLLTEAFF
TRBV19 | CASSSGPRLTDTQYF